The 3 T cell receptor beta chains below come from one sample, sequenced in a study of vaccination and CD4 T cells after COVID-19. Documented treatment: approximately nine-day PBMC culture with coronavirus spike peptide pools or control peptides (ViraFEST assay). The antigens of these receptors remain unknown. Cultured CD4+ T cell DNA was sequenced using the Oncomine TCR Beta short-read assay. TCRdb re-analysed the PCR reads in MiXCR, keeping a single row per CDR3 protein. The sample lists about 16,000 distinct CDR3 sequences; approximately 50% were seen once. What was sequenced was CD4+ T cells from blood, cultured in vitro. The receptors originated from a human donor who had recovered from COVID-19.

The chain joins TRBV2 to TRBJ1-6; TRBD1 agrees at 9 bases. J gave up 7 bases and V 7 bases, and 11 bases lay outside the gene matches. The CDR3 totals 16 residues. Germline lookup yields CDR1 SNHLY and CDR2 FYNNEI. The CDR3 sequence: CASIRDRVYLNSPLHF. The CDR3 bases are TGTGCCAGCATCCGGGACAGGGTGTATCTAAATTCACCCCTCCACTTT. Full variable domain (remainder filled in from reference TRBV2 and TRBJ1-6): EPEVTQTPSHQVTQMGQEVILRCVPISNHLYFYWYRQILGQKVEFLVSFYNNEISEKSEIFDDQFSVERPDGSNFTLKIRSTKLEDSAMYFCASIRDRVYLNSPLHFGNGTRLTVT.

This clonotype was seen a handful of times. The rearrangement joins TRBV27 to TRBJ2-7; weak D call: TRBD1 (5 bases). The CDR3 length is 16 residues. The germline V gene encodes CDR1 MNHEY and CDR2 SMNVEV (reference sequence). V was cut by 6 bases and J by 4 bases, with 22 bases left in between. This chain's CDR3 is CASSPYVGLLLYEQYF. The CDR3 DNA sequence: TGTGCCAGCAGCCCTTATGTGGGGCTCCTACTTTACGAGCAGTACTTC.

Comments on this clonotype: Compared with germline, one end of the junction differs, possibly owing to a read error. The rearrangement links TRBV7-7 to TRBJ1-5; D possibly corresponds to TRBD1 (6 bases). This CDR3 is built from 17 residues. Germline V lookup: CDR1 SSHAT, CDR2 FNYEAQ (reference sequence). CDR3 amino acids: CASSFRVQGFGWLPQHF. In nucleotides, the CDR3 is TGTGCTAGCAGCTTCCGAGTCCAGGGGTTTGGGTGGTTGCCCCAGCATTTT.